The clone carrying this T cell receptor beta chain occurred a few times. Antigen: not known. Its ends do not fully match the called genes, so a read error is possible. Per germline, CDR1 SSHAT and CDR2 FNYEAQ (reference sequence). The CDR3 contains 16 residues. This specimen belongs to a study of T-cell memory formation after mild COVID-19. Notes on the study in general: CD4+ contracting clones were found mainly in CM and EM, and CD8+ ones in EMRA.

MiXCR, run by TCRdb on the 5' RACE reads, gives a single entry per CDR3 protein. The sample consists of 470,000 or so distinct CDR3 sequences, around 27% of them appearing once. Sequencing was done on a sample of PBMCs or a T cell subset sorted from them (not recorded which). The sequence derives from an adult woman who had mild COVID-19 (a few samples of this study predate the infection). Cell type and time point are not known. The V call is TRBV7-7, the J call TRBJ2-2; 8 bases agree with TRBD1. CDR3 sequence: CASSLAAGGRTGELFF. For the CDR3, the DNA is TGTGCTAGCAGCTTAGCGGCAGGGGGCAGGACCGGGGAGCTGTTTTTT.